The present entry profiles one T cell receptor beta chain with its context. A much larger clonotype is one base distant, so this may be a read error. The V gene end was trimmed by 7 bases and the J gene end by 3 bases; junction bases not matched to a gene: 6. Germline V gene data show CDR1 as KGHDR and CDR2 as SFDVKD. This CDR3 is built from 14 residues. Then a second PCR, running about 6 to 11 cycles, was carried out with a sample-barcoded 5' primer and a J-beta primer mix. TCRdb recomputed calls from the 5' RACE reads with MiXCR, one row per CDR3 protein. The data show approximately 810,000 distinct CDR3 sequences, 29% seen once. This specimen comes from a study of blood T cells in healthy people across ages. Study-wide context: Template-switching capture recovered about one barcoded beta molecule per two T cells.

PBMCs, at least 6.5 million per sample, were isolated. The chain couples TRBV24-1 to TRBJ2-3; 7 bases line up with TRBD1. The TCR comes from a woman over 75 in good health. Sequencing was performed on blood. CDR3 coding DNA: TGTGCCACCAGGGATGCGACAGGGACAGATACGCAGTATTTT. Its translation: CATRDATGTDTQYF.